This T cell receptor beta chain emerged from a study of blood T cell repertoires in COVID-19 (dated by TCRdb to 2018 to 2020). Concerning the study at large: Collaborator samples came from the United States, Italy and Spain and covered acute and convalescent phases of COVID-19. The material from the prospective study consisted of cDNA or gDNA derived from T cells, B-cell-depleted T cells, or PBMCs. The dataset comprised deeply sampled blood TCRbeta repertoires from subjects exposed to, actively infected with, or recovered from COVID-19. The repertoires were made available in a free public database intended to serve as a resource for research on the immune response to SARS-CoV-2. Samples were obtained from the ongoing ImmuneRACE study (first 160 participants) and from approximately 1,200 subjects provided by 6 global collaborators. A de-identified subject ID, COVID-19 status, age in years and sex were almost always included in the sample metadata. Where HLA class I and class II types were available, the types were taken from metadata supplied by the sample provider, not from assay-based typing. Results the study describes overall, beyond this receptor: The amount of clinical and demographic metadata varied by source and participant and was provided uncurated.

Each collaborating institution followed its own protocols to collect whole blood in K2EDTA tubes. For TCRbeta analysis, collaborators shipped samples as frozen whole blood, isolated PBMCs, or DNA extracted from either of those sample types. Worth noting for this clone: It has no known antigen specificity. Base qualities were left out, and no much larger clone turns up one base away.

Unmatched junction bases come to 9, with V trimmed by 5 bases and J by 0 bases. CDR1 and CDR2 were assigned from the germline V gene (reference sequence) as SEHNR and FQNEAQ. Inclusive of the bounding cysteine and phenylalanine, the CDR3 is 18 residues long. Only the CDR3 region is kept as DNA, spanning 54 bases read in frame from base 1. TCRbeta CDR3 regions were amplified from genomic DNA by means of the immunoSEQ Assay, a bias-controlled multiplex PCR. The authors processed their data as follows. Nucleated cell counts per sample were estimated from amplification of reference gene primers within the assay. To quantify the absolute abundance of each unique TCRbeta CDR3 rearrangement, sequence reads were collapsed and filtered. For each sample, productive Simpson clonality was calculated as the square root of Simpson's diversity index across productive rearrangements. TCRdb holds this immuneACCESS table with in-frame rearrangements only. Some clones are missing; in checked studies, unresolved V genes explain under half, and the rest has no known cause. The DNA gave D and trimming, while V, J and clone size come from that table. The sample table holds under 200,000 clones, of which more than 85% were seen once. Around 2.3% of the sample is in the top ten clones.

This clonotype was sampled from a man between 65 and 80 years old with active or convalescent COVID-19. The rearranged segments are TRBV7-9 and TRBJ2-3, and TRBD2 aligns with 12 junction nucleotides. The sample consisted of peripheral blood. The CDR3 protein: CASSLMGTSGSSTDTQYF. In nucleotides, the sequence is TGTGCCAGCAGCCTGATGGGGACTAGCGGGTCTAGCACAGATACGCAGTATTTT. The full variable domain, completed from the reference TRBV7-9 and TRBJ2-3 proteins outside the CDR3, reads DTGVSQNPRHKITKRGQNVTFRCDPISEHNRLYWYRQTLGQGPEFLTYFQNEAQLEKSRLLSDRFSAERPKGSFSTLEIQRTEQGDSAMYLCASSLMGTSGSSTDTQYFGPGTRLTVL.